One sample yielded the 16 T cell receptor beta chains listed below, sequenced in a study of identical twins. TCRdb re-called the 5' RACE reads with MiXCR, one entry per CDR3 protein. The table lists around 370,000 distinct CDR3 sequences, approximately 9.1% of them singletons. Material for sequencing was naive T cells sorted from blood. The receptor set was obtained from a woman in her fifties or sixties in good health.

Details on this clonotype: At one end, the junction sequence differs from germline, possibly due to a read error. The chain uses TRBV3-1 and TRBJ2-1; 9 bases are shared with TRBD2. From germline, CDR1 is LGHDT and CDR2 YNNKEL (reference sequence). The CDR3 is made up of 11 amino acids. The CDR3 protein is CASSQGAGGVF. The CDR3 nucleotides read TGTGCCAGCAGCCAGGGGGCGGGAGGGGTCTTC.

This clonotype has more than one count but fewer than ten. Here the CDR3 reads CASRPTGLVPGELFF. The CDR3 DNA follows: TGTGCCAGCAGGCCCACGGGGTTAGTTCCCGGGGAGCTGTTTTTT. This chain uses TRBV3-1 with TRBJ2-2; possible D gene TRBD2, 5 bases. Looked up from germline, CDR1 is LGHDT and CDR2 is YNNKEL (reference sequence). Trimming left V 6 bases short and J 6 bases short, with 17 bases between. The CDR3 totals 15 residues.

This clonotype was detected a few times. The rearrangement links TRBV7-8 to TRBJ2-3; D is ambiguous. Germline V gene lookup returns CDR1 SGHVS and CDR2 FQNEAQ. The CDR3 has 12 amino acids. Trimming stripped 2 bases from V and 4 bases from J, with 4 bases between. CDR3 in DNA: TGTGCCAGCAGCTTACAGTCAGATACGCAGTATTTT. This codes for CASSLQSDTQYF.

This clonotype appeared a few times. V gene TRBV27 combines with J gene TRBJ2-2; D perhaps matches TRBD2 (5 bases). Deletions cut 7 bases from V and 4 bases from J, with 10 bases between. Germline values: CDR1 MNHEY, CDR2 SMNVEV (reference sequence). The CDR3 totals 13 residues. This CDR3 is CASTPRATGELFF. As DNA, the CDR3 is TGTGCCAGCACCCCGAGGGCCACCGGGGAGCTGTTTTTT.

The chain combines TRBV29-1 with TRBJ2-7; no definite D call. V lost 4 bases, J lost 0 bases, and 7 bases lay in between. CDR1 is SQVTM, CDR2 ANQGSEA, per germline. The CDR3 covers 12 residues. In DNA form, the CDR3 reads TGCAGCGTTGGGCTAGTCTCCTACGAGCAGTACTTC. This codes for CSVGLVSYEQYF.

This clonotype was seen repeatedly, ten times or more. The V call is TRBV7-9, the J call TRBJ1-1; no clear D gene. Trimming shortened V by 3 bases and J by 1 base, and 3 bases separated the two germline ends. Germline CDR1 and CDR2: SEHNR and FQNEAQ (reference sequence). This CDR3 contains 12 residues. CDR3: CASSFENTEAFF. CDR3 bases: TGTGCCAGCAGCTTTGAGAACACTGAAGCTTTCTTT.

This clonotype occurred a few times. The chain couples TRBV12-3 or TRBV12-4 to TRBJ1-1, with no clear D. V was clipped by 2 bases and J by 1 base, with 11 bases between them. CDR3 length: 15 residues. In DNA form, the CDR3 reads TGTGCCAGCAGTTTATTGGAATACCGGAACACTGAAGCTTTCTTT. Translated, it gives CASSLLEYRNTEAFF.

This clonotype has a handful of counts. The chain has TRBV5-1 and TRBJ2-1, with TRBD2 matching 12 bases. Germline V CDR1 and CDR2: SGHRS, YFSETQ. V lost 5 bases, J lost 7 bases, and 7 bases stayed unmatched. The CDR3 is 15 amino acids. DNA of the CDR3: TGCGCCAGCAGGACTGGGACTAGCGGGCGGAATGAGCAGTTCTTC. Amino acid sequence: CASRTGTSGRNEQFF.

This clonotype was counted many times. In nucleotides, the CDR3 is TGTGCCAGCAGCTTACCGGGCCGCACAGATACGCAGTATTTT. This gives the protein CASSLPGRTDTQYF. The rearrangement uses TRBV12-3 or TRBV12-4 and TRBJ2-3, with D hard to call. Trimming shortened V by 6 bases and J by 1 base, and 11 bases separated the two germline ends. The CDR3 totals 14 residues.

The CDR3 DNA sequence: TGCGCCAGCAGTGAAGGGCAGGTCAATGAGCAGTTCTTC. Translating it yields CASSEGQVNEQFF. The chain joins TRBV10-1 to TRBJ2-1; D not resolved. The CDR3 is made up of 13 amino acids. Trimming left V 3 bases short and J 6 bases short, with 9 bases between. Germline V lookup: CDR1 WNHNN, CDR2 SYGVQD (reference sequence).

The chain links TRBV5-6 to TRBJ2-1; D ambiguous. This CDR3 is 12 amino acids long. Germline assignment: CDR1 SGHDT and CDR2 YYEEEE. V lost 2 bases to trimming and J lost 10 bases, with 10 bases between them. The CDR3 spells CASSFQPIEQFF. As DNA, the CDR3 is TGTGCCAGCAGCTTTCAACCGATCGAGCAGTTCTTC.

The chain has TRBV25-1 and TRBJ2-1; the match to TRBD1 covers 7 bases. This CDR3 is 14 amino acids long. J gave up 4 bases and V 8 bases, and 8 bases lay outside the gene matches. CDR1 is MGHDK and CDR2 is SYGVNS in the germline V gene. CDR3 bases: TGTGCCAGCGGCCAGGGACAGCTATACAATGAGCAGTTCTTC. Amino acids: CASGQGQLYNEQFF. The whole variable domain, remainder taken from reference TRBV25-1 and TRBJ2-1, is EADIYQTPRYLVIGTGKKITLECSQTMGHDKMYWYQQDPGMELHLIHYSYGVNSTEKGDLSSESTVSRIRTEHFPLTLESARPSHTSQYLCASGQGQLYNEQFFGPGTRLTVL.

The chain combines TRBV20-1 with TRBJ2-1; 8 bases fit TRBD2. The V segment lost 6 bases and the J segment 2 bases; nucleotides outside the gene matches: 9. CDR1 and CDR2 from the germline V gene are DFQATT and SNEGSKA (reference sequence). This CDR3 spans 15 amino acids. The CDR3, as DNA: TGCAGTGCCTATCCCTGGCGGGAGGCCTACAATGAGCAGTTCTTC. As protein: CSAYPWREAYNEQFF.

This clonotype was picked up many times. J is TRBJ1-1 and V is TRBV29-1; unclear D gene. CDR1 is SQVTM and CDR2 is ANQGSEA in the germline V gene. The CDR3 is 12 residues long. Trimming removed 7 bases from V and 4 bases from J, with 13 bases in between. The CDR3 sequence: CSAFPHGTEAFF. For the CDR3, the DNA is TGCAGCGCGTTCCCCCACGGCACTGAAGCTTTCTTT. Complete variable domain (other parts from reference TRBV29-1 and TRBJ1-1): SAVISQKPSRDICQRGTSLTIQCQVDSQVTMMFWYRQQPGQSLTLIATANQGSEATYESGFVIDKFPISRPNLTFSTLTVSNMSPEDSSIYLCSAFPHGTEAFFGQGTRLTVV.

This clonotype was seen a few times. This chain uses TRBV12-3 or TRBV12-4 with TRBJ2-7; a possible D gene is TRBD2 (6 bases). Trimming pared 6 bases from V and 9 bases from J, leaving 12 bases between. This CDR3 has 11 residues. In DNA, the CDR3 is TGTGCCAGCAGCTCCGGGGGAGCGCAGTACTTC. This sequence encodes CASSSGGAQYF.

The gene calls are TRBV27 and TRBJ2-5; 10 positions match TRBD2. CDR1 and CDR2 from the germline V gene are MNHEY and SMNVEV (reference sequence). This CDR3 comprises 16 residues. V trimming: 0 bases; J trimming: 5 bases; junction bases outside the gene matches: 6. The CDR3 DNA is TGTGCCAGCAGTTTATCGTACCCTAGCGGGAGTGAGACCCAGTACTTC. Encoded protein: CASSLSYPSGSETQYF.